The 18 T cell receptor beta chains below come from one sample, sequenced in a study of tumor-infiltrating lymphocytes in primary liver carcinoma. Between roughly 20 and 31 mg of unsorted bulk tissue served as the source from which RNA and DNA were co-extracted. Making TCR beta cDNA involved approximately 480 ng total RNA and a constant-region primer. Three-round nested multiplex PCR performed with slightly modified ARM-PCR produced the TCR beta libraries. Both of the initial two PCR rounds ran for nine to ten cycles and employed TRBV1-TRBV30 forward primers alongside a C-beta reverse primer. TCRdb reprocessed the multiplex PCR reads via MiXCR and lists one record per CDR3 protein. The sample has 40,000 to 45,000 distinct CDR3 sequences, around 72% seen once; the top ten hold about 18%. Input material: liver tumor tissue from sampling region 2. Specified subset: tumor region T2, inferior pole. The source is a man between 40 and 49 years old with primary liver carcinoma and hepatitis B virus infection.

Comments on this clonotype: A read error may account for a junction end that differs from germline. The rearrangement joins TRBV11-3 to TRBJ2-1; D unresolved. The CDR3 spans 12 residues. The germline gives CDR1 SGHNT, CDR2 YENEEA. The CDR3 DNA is TGTGCCAGCAGCCTAAACGCCAATGAGCGGTTCTTC. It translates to CASSLNANERFF.

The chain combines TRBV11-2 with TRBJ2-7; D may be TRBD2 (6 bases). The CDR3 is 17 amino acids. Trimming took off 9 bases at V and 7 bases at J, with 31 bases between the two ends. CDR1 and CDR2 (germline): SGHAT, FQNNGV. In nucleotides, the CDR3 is TGTGCCAGTAGCCCTACCATAACTAGCAGGAAATACAATGAGCAGTACTTC. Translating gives CASSPTITSRKYNEQYF.

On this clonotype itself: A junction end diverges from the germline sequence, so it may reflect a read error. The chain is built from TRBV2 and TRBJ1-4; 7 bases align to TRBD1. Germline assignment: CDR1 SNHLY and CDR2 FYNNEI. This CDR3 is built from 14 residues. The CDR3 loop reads CACRDRVGTENLFF. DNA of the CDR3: TGTGCCTGCAGAGACAGGGTTGGTACTGAAAACCTGTTTTTT.

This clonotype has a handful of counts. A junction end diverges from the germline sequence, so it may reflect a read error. The CDR3, as DNA: TGTGTCAGCAGTCCTGACAGGGGCGGACGAGAGACCCAGTACTTC. It specifies CVSSPDRGGRETQYF. The chain has TRBV6-2 or TRBV6-3 and TRBJ2-5; 8 bases fit TRBD1. Germline lookup yields CDR1 MNHEY and CDR2 SVGEGT. This CDR3 spans 15 amino acids.

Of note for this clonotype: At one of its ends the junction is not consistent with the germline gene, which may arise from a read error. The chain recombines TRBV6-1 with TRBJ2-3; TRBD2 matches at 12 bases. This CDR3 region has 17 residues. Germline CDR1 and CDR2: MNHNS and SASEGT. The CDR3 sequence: CASSPELAGGPLDTHYF. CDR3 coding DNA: TGTGCCAGCAGTCCTGAGCTAGCGGGAGGGCCCCTAGATACGCACTATTTC.

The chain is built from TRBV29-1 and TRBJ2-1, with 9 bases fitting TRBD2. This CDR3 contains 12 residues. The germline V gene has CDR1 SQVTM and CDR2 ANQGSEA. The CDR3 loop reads CSIPSGNLEQFF. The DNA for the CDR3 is TGCAGTATCCCTAGCGGGAATCTTGAGCAGTTCTTC.

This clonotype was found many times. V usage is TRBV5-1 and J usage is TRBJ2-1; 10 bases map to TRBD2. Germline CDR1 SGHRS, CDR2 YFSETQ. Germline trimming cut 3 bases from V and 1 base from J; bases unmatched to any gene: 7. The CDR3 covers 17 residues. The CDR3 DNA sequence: TGCGCCAGCAGCTCCCAATCTAGCGGGGGATCCTACAATGAGCAGTTCTTC. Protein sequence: CASSSQSSGGSYNEQFF.

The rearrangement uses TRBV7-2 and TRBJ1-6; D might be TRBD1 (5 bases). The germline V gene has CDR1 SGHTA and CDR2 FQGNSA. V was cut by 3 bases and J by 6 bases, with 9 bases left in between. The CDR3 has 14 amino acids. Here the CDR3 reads CASSLGPPNSPLHF. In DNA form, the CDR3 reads TGTGCCAGCAGCTTGGGACCGCCTAATTCACCCCTCCACTTT.

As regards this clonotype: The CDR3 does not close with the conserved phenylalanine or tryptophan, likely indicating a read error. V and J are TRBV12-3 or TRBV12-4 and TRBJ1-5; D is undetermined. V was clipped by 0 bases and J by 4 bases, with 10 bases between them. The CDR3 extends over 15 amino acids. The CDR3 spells CASSLAQSPNQPQHL. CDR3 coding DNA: TGTGCCAGCAGTTTAGCCCAAAGTCCTAATCAGCCCCAGCATCTT.

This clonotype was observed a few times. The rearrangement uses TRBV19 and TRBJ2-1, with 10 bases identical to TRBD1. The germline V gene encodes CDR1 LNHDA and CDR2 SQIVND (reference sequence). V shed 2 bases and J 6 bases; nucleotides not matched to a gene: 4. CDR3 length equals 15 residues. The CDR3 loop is CASSIFRTGGNEQFF. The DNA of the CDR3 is TGTGCCAGTAGTATATTTCGGACAGGGGGCAATGAGCAGTTCTTC.

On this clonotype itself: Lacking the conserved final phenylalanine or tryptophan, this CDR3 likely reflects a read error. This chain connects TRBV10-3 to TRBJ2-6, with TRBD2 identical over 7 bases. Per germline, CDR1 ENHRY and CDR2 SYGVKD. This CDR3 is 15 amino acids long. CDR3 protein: CAISGTVSGASVLTS. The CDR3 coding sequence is TGCGCCATCAGCGGGACGGTCTCTGGGGCCAGCGTCCTGACTTCC.

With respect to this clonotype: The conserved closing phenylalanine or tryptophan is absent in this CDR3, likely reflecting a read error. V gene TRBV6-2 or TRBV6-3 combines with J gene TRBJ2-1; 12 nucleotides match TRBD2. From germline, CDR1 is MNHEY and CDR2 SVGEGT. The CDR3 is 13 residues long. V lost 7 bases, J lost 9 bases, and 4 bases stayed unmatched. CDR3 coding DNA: TGTGCCAGCAAGACTAGCGGGAGAACTGAGCAGTTCTTG. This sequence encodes CASKTSGRTEQFL.

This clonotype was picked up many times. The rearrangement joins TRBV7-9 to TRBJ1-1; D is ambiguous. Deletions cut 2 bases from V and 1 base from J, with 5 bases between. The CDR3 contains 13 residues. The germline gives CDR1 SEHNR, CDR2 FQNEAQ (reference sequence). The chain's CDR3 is CASSLSANTEAFF. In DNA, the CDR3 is TGTGCCAGCAGCTTATCCGCGAACACTGAAGCTTTCTTT.

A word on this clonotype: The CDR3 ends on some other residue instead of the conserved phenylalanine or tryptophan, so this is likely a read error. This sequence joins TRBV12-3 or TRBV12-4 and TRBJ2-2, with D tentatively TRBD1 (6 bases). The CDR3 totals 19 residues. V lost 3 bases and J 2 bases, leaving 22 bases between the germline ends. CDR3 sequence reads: CASSFPFVWQGSNTGELFL. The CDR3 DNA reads TGTGCCAGCAGTTTCCCATTCGTGTGGCAGGGGAGTAACACCGGGGAGCTGTTTCTC.

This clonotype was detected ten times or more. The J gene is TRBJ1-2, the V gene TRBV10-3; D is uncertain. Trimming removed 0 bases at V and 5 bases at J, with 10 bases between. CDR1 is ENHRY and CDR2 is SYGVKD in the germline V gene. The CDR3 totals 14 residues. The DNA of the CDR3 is TGTGCCATCAGTGAGTCGACTCAAGGTTATGGCTACACCTTC. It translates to CAISESTQGYGYTF.

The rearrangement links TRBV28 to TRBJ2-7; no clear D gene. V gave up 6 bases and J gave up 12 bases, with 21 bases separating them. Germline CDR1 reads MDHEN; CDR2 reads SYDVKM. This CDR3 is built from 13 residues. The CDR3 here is CASSEDRAYERYF. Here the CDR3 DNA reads TGTGCCAGCAGCGAGGACCGCGCCTACGAACGGTACTTC.

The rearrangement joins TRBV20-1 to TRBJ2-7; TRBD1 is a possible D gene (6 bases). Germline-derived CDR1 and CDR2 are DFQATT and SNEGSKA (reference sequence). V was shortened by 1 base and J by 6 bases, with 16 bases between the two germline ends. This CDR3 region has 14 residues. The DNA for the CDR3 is TGCAGTGCTAGAGCAGACAGGCTCCTCGGCGAGCAGTACTTC. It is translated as CSARADRLLGEQYF.

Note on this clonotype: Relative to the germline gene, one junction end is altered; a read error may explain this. CDR3 DNA sequence: TGCGCCGGCAGCCCGGAGACAAGTGAAGCTTTCTTT. This sequence encodes CAGSPETSEAFF. This sequence joins TRBV5-1 and TRBJ1-1, with D unresolved. CDR1 SGHRS and CDR2 YFSETQ come from the germline V gene. The CDR3 contains 12 residues.